The next 5 T cell receptor beta chains were all read from a single sample in a study of cytotoxic CD8 clonotypes in ibrutinib-treated CLL. The assay was immunoSEQ multiplex PCR, and TCRdb's table has in-frame clones only and misses some. This sample carries about 7,600 clones, 79% of them seen once, and the ten largest clones take about 4.1%. The source material was PBMCs, sampled before ibrutinib treatment. The receptors stem from a human donor with chronic lymphocytic leukemia.

V is TRBV20-1 and J is TRBJ2-1; D may be TRBD2 (5 bases). This CDR3 has 11 residues. Germline V gene data show CDR1 as DFQATT and CDR2 as SNEGSKA (reference sequence). CDR3 loop: CSGLPGNEQFF. DNA of the CDR3: TGCAGCGGCCTTCCGGGGAATGAGCAGTTCTTC.

V usage is TRBV11-2 and J usage is TRBJ2-2; 7 positions match TRBD1. This CDR3 is built from 16 residues. The germline V gene encodes CDR1 SGHAT and CDR2 FQNNGV. J lost 2 bases, V lost 5 bases, and 8 bases had no gene match. CDR3 in DNA: TGTGCCAGCAGCACACGGACAGGCCACAACACCGGGGAGCTGTTTTTT. Its translation is CASSTRTGHNTGELFF. Variable domain in full (rest from reference TRBV11-2 and TRBJ2-2): EAGVAQSPRYKIIEKRQSVAFWCNPISGHATLYWYQQILGQGPKLLIQFQNNGVVDDSQLPKDRFSAERLKGVDSTLKIQPAKLEDSAVYLCASSTRTGHNTGELFFGEGSRLTVL.

The CDR3 protein is CASSSPSRQYTEAFF. CDR3 bases: TGCGCCAGCAGTTCCCCGAGCCGACAATACACTGAAGCTTTCTTT. This chain links TRBV4-1 with TRBJ1-1, with unresolved D. The CDR3 consists of 15 residues. Germline V lookup: CDR1 MGHRA, CDR2 YSYEKL. V was clipped by 6 bases and J by 3 bases, with 17 bases between them.

This clone was observed a single time. The J gene is TRBJ1-1, the V gene TRBV2, with D possibly matching TRBD1 (6 bases). The CDR3 spans 17 residues. Germline V gene data show CDR1 as SNHLY and CDR2 as FYNNEI. With 3 bases removed from V and 3 bases from J, the gap between germline ends came to 20 bases. The CDR3 nucleotides read TGTGCCAGCAGTGAGGGACAATGGGCGCGATTCGACACTGAAGCTTTCTTT. It codes for CASSEGQWARFDTEAFF.

V and J are TRBV5-4 and TRBJ1-1; D is ambiguous. The V end was cut by 4 bases, the J end by 2 bases, with 15 bases between. Germline V gene sequence: CDR1 SGHNT, CDR2 YYREEE (reference sequence). The CDR3 spans 15 residues. CDR3 in DNA: TGTGCCAGCAGCCCTCAGACAAGCACTAACACTGAAGCTTTCTTT. Translating it yields CASSPQTSTNTEAFF.